A single sample gave rise to the 11 T cell receptor beta chains below, sequenced in a study of cytomegalovirus exposure and HLA in healthy donors. The PCR used 60 Vbeta and 13 Jbeta primers. TCRdb's table, derived via immunoSEQ multiplex PCR, lists solely in-frame clones and lacks some. The data show around 170,000 clones, with less than 90% seen just once and 0.38% held by the top ten. The source material was PBMCs. Source of these receptors: a boy aged 2-9 years in good health and CMV-seronegative.

Of note for this clone: The sample contains more than one DNA sequence encoding this CDR3. The CDR3, as DNA: TGTGCCAGTAGGCCGGGACTATCCTACGAGCAGTACTTC. Translated, it gives CASRPGLSYEQYF. The chain links TRBV27 to TRBJ2-7; TRBD2 aligns across 7 bases. The CDR3 has 13 amino acids. The trim removed 9 bases at V and 1 base at J, leaving 6 bases unmatched. CDR1 and CDR2 from the germline V gene are MNHEY and SMNVEV (reference sequence).

This clone was observed a single time. J is TRBJ1-3 and V is TRBV18; D unclear. This CDR3 spans 15 amino acids. The V gene lost 3 bases and the J gene lost 2 bases, with 11 bases spanning the gap. Germline CDR1 is KGHSH and CDR2 is LQKENI. Here the CDR3 reads CASSPPGPPGNTIYF. Here the CDR3 DNA reads TGTGCCAGCTCACCCCCAGGTCCCCCTGGAAACACCATATATTTT.

This chain links TRBV7-3 with TRBJ1-4, with 8 bases that match TRBD1. The germline V gene encodes CDR1 SGHTA and CDR2 FQGTGA. The CDR3 runs to 14 residues. The V and J ends lost 5 bases and 6 bases, in that order; junction bases with no gene match: 5. CDR3 residues: CASSVQGVDEKLFF. In DNA, the CDR3 is TGTGCCAGCAGCGTACAGGGGGTCGATGAAAAACTGTTTTTT.

The chain uses TRBV30 and TRBJ1-5; 9 bases are shared with TRBD1. This CDR3 is 15 amino acids long. Germline CDR1 reads GTSNPN; CDR2 reads SVGIG (reference sequence). V gave up 4 bases and J gave up 7 bases; unmatched junction bases: 11. This CDR3 reads CAWTSGTGIRQPQHF. As DNA, the CDR3 is TGTGCCTGGACATCCGGGACAGGGATCCGCCAGCCCCAGCATTTT. The full variable domain, with the rest looked up from reference TRBV30 and TRBJ1-5, is SQTIHQWPATLVQPVGSPLSLECTVEGTSNPNLYWYRQAAGRGLQLLFYSVGIGQISSEVPQNLSASRPQDRQFILSSKKLLLSDSGFYLCAWTSGTGIRQPQHFGDGTRLSIL.

The chain couples TRBV6-5 to TRBJ1-1, with D possibly matching TRBD1 (5 bases). The CDR3 length is 12 residues. Between the trimmed V and J ends, which lost 4 bases and 8 bases, there was a span of 11 bases. Germline V gene data show CDR1 as MNHEY and CDR2 as SVGAGI. CDR3: CASSWRGREAFF. CDR3 nucleotides: TGTGCCAGCAGTTGGAGGGGCCGCGAAGCTTTCTTT.

The CDR3 spells CASSTGGNQPQHF. The DNA for the CDR3 is TGTGCCAGTTCGACAGGGGGTAACCAGCCCCAGCATTTT. The chain uses TRBV19 and TRBJ1-5; 9 bases are shared with TRBD1. After removal of 8 bases from V and 7 bases from J, the junction contained 6 bases not matched to a gene. This CDR3 is built from 13 residues. Germline V gives CDR1 LNHDA, CDR2 SQIVND (reference sequence).

The chain carries TRBV11-2 and TRBJ2-7; 15 positions match TRBD2. CDR1 and CDR2 (germline): SGHAT, FQNNGV. CDR3 size: 16 residues. V gave up 5 bases and J gave up 12 bases; unmatched junction bases: 14. The CDR3 DNA reads TGTGCCAGCAGCGGACTGAGGGGGGGACTAGCGGGAGGATCGTACTTC. It is translated as CASSGLRGGLAGGSYF.

The genes are TRBV7-6 and TRBJ2-5; D gene uncertain. The germline V and J ends were trimmed by 1 base and 0 bases, with 12 bases remaining between them. Germline CDR1 reads SGHVS; CDR2 reads FNYEAQ. The CDR3 covers 16 residues. The CDR3 is CASSLGQQRYQETQYF. DNA for the CDR3: TGTGCCAGCAGCTTAGGTCAACAGAGATACCAAGAGACCCAGTACTTC.

The V gene is TRBV11-2, the J gene TRBJ2-1; no clear D gene. The CDR3 extends over 16 amino acids. Deletions cut 0 bases from V and 3 bases from J, with 12 bases between. The germline gives CDR1 SGHAT, CDR2 FQNNGV. The CDR3: CASSLDRTKLYNEQFF. The CDR3 nucleotides read TGTGCCAGCAGCTTAGATCGTACTAAACTCTACAATGAGCAGTTCTTC.

This clone was seen a handful of times. The chain employs TRBV6-5 and TRBJ2-7, with D unclear. The length of the CDR3 is 15 residues. The germline CDR1 and CDR2 sequences are MNHEY and SVGAGI. The ends were cut back, 2 bases at V and 4 bases at J, with 15 bases in the middle. The CDR3 sequence: CASSYASGSPYEQYF. Here the CDR3 DNA reads TGTGCCAGCAGTTACGCGTCAGGTAGTCCTTACGAGCAGTACTTC.

V gene TRBV11-3 combines with J gene TRBJ1-2; 7 nucleotides line up with TRBD1. The CDR3 loop spans 16 amino acids. The V segment lost 4 bases and the J segment 3 bases; nucleotides outside the gene matches: 11. Germline lookup yields CDR1 SGHNT and CDR2 YENEEA. In DNA, the CDR3 is TGTGCCAGCAGCTCAATGAGGACAGGACGACACTATGGCTACACCTTC. It codes for CASSSMRTGRHYGYTF.